The 8 T cell receptor beta chains below come from one sample, sequenced in a study of shared clonotypes between healthy human individuals. The data were produced by immunoSEQ multiplex PCR, yet TCRdb's version contains in-frame clones alone and is incomplete. The sample comprises millions of clones, 85% to 95% of which are singletons, and roughly 0.13% rests with the top ten. Input material: naive CD4+ T cells sorted from blood. Subset reported: CD45RA+ positively selected. Receptors originate from a man between 18 and 29 years old in good health.

The rearrangement links TRBV27 to TRBJ1-5; D gene unclear. This CDR3 contains 14 residues. Trimming pared 6 bases from V and 5 bases from J, leaving 14 bases between. Germline V lookup: CDR1 MNHEY, CDR2 SMNVEV (reference sequence). The CDR3 DNA sequence: TGTGCCAGCAGCTCCTCCCAAGCCCATCAGCCCCAGCATTTT. As protein: CASSSSQAHQPQHF.

This chain links TRBV5-4 with TRBJ1-1; possible D gene TRBD1, 5 bases. CDR1 SGHNT and CDR2 YYREEE come from the germline V gene (reference sequence). The CDR3 length is 16 residues. V lost 0 bases and J lost 1, with 13 bases in between. The CDR3 DNA follows: TGTGCCAGCAGCTTGGTGTCAGGGAGTTCGAACACTGAAGCTTTCTTT. Translated, it gives CASSLVSGSSNTEAFF.

V usage is TRBV5-1 and J usage is TRBJ2-3, with D maybe TRBD1 (7 bases). The V and J ends lost 7 bases and 2 bases respectively, with 11 bases between them. The CDR3 is 13 residues long. In germline, CDR1 is SGHRS, CDR2 YFSETQ. For the CDR3, the DNA is TGCGCCAGCGCGGGACAGAACACAGATACGCAGTATTTT. Its translation: CASAGQNTDTQYF. The entire variable domain, with the rest obtained from reference TRBV5-1 and TRBJ2-3, is as follows: KAGVTQTPRYLIKTRGQQVTLSCSPISGHRSVSWYQQTPGQGLQFLFEYFSETQRNKGNFPGRFSGRQFSNSRSEMNVSTLELGDSALYLCASAGQNTDTQYFGPGTRLTVL.

The gene calls are TRBV2 and TRBJ1-6; D gene uncertain. This CDR3 region has 15 residues. Per the germline V gene, CDR1 is SNHLY and CDR2 is FYNNEI. Trimming shortened V by 3 bases and J by 9 bases, and 15 bases separated the two germline ends. The CDR3 region is CASSDIGSAGSPLHF. The CDR3 nucleotides read TGTGCCAGCAGTGATATTGGCAGCGCAGGTTCACCCCTCCACTTT.

The V and J genes are TRBV2 and TRBJ2-5; D is ambiguous. Trimming removed 3 bases at V and 5 bases at J, with 16 bases between. This CDR3 region has 15 residues. Germline CDR1 is SNHLY and CDR2 is FYNNEI. CDR3 coding DNA: TGTGCCAGCAGTGAGCTGAGGAACTTCGGGGAGACCCAGTACTTC. This translates into CASSELRNFGETQYF.

The CDR3 region has the DNA TGTGCCAGCAGCTTGGACAGGGTCTCTGGGGCCAACGTCCTGACTTTC. Translating it yields CASSLDRVSGANVLTF. This sequence joins TRBV5-6 and TRBJ2-6; D may be TRBD1 (6 bases). The V end was cut by 0 bases, the J end by 0 bases, with 7 bases between. The CDR3 runs to 16 residues. Germline V CDR1 and CDR2: SGHDT, YYEEEE.

The J gene is TRBJ1-1, the V gene TRBV6-1; D unresolved. The CDR3 covers 13 residues. V was cut by 4 bases and J by 7 bases, with 13 bases left in between. CDR1 and CDR2 from the germline V gene are MNHNS and SASEGT. CDR3 loop: CASSGGFGYEAFF. Written as DNA, the CDR3 is TGTGCCAGCAGTGGAGGTTTCGGATATGAAGCTTTCTTT.

Notes on this clone: The sample has other DNA sequences that encode this CDR3 too. This rearrangement joins TRBV9 to TRBJ2-5; 9 nucleotides agree with TRBD1. This CDR3 comprises 16 residues. Looked up from germline, CDR1 is SGDLS and CDR2 is YYNGEE. The J segment lost 2 bases and the V segment lost 0 bases, leaving 5 bases of the junction unmatched. The CDR3 DNA sequence: TGTGCCAGCAGCGTAGCTACGACAGGGGGTCAAGAGACCCAGTACTTC. Its protein product is CASSVATTGGQETQYF.